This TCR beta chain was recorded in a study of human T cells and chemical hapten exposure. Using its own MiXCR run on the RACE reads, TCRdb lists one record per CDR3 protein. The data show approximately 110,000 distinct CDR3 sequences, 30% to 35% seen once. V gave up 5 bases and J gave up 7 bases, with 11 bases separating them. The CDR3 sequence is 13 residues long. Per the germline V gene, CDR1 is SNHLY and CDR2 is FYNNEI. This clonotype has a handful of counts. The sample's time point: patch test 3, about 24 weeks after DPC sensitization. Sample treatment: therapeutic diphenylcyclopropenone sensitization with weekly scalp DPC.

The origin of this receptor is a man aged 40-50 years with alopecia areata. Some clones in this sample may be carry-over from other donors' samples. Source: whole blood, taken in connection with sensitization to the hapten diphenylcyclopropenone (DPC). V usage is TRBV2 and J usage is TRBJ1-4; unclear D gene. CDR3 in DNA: TGTGCCAGCAGTTTTCAGTGGGGTGAAAAACTGTTTTTT. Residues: CASSFQWGEKLFF.